The entry that follows covers one T cell receptor (beta chain) sequence. This sample was taken from a study of technical replicates of blood from a handful of donors. Method: immunoSEQ multiplex PCR; TCRdb's copy keeps in-frame clones and lacks some. The sample has tens of thousands of clones, roughly 96% seen once. The CDR3 totals 13 residues. CDR1 is MNHEY and CDR2 is SMNVEV in the germline V gene (reference sequence). The V end was cut by 6 bases, the J end by 4 bases, with 13 bases between. V is TRBV27 and J is TRBJ2-7; perhaps TRBD2 as D (6 bases). The receptor was isolated from a human donor in good health. Sequenced sample: T cells isolated from PBMCs. The CDR3, as DNA: TGTGCCAGCAGGCGGGACGAGGTGTACGAGCAGTACTTC. The encoded protein is CASRRDEVYEQYF.